Reported below is one T cell receptor (beta chain). Trimming took 9 bases from V and 2 from J; bases not matched to a gene: 9. The CDR3 sequence is 15 residues long. The data originate from a study of regulatory T cells in long-lasting Graves disease. Arm-PCR of CDR3 regions and iRepertoire HTBI primers were the basis on which TCR beta libraries were built. TCRdb redid the calling of the multiplex PCR reads with MiXCR, one entry per CDR3 protein. The sample holds around 450,000 distinct CDR3 sequences, roughly 21% seen once. Documented time point: persistent/refractory GD, antithyroid drugs over 5 years with positive TRAb. RNA isolated from PBMCs was used to make the TCR library.

The sequence was collected from a female donor with Graves disease. The rearrangement uses TRBV12-3 or TRBV12-4 and TRBJ2-1, with 8 bases matching TRBD2. Specimen: peripheral blood mononuclear cells (PBMCs), collected when the disease was refractory, from a patient treated with antithyroid drugs. The CDR3 loop is CASARGRSPYNEQFF. In DNA, the CDR3 is TGTGCCAGTGCACGCGGGAGGTCCCCCTACAATGAGCAGTTCTTC.